The clone carrying this T cell receptor (beta chain) was detected many times. Its antigen is unknown. Pregnant or lactating patients were excluded, as were those with uncontrolled infection or other autoimmune disease. PBMCs were derived from about 10 ml fresh peripheral blood. Germline assignment: CDR1 MDHEN and CDR2 SYDVKM. Trimming pared 5 bases from V and 4 bases from J, leaving 20 bases between. The CDR3 is 16 amino acids. The source of the sample is a study of T cells in Graves' hyperthyroidism and ophthalmopathy. Study-level points and caveats: In the blood, most expanded thyroid clonotypes above 0.001 appeared as well.

Amplification yielded TCR beta CDR3 regions, with RNA transcripts as the source. With the HTBI primer set, the TCR CDR3 went through a first round of RT-PCR. TCRdb redid the calling of the multiplex PCR reads with MiXCR, one entry per CDR3 protein. The repertoire holds 300,000 to 450,000 distinct CDR3 sequences, about 15% seen once, with approximately 33% in the top ten. The sample comprised blood. This receptor was identified in a woman younger than 45 with Graves' hyperthyroidism that later progressed to Graves' ophthalmopathy. The chain uses TRBV28 and TRBJ1-1, with D unclear. CDR3 sequence reads: CASSRSVQTATTEAFF. The CDR3 nucleotides read TGTGCCAGCAGTCGGTCTGTACAGACGGCGACCACTGAAGCTTTCTTT. Looking up the rest from reference TRBV28 and TRBJ1-1 gives the full variable domain: DVKVTQSSRYLVKRTGEKVFLECVQDMDHENMFWYRQDPGLGLRLIYFSYDVKMKEKGDIPEGYSVSREKKERFSLILESASTNQTSMYLCASSRSVQTATTEAFFGQGTRLTVV.